These 2 T cell receptor beta chains were all obtained from the same sample, sequenced in a study of T cells after yellow fever vaccination. TCRdb redid the calling of the 5' RACE reads with MiXCR, one entry per CDR3 protein. This sample has some 73,000 distinct CDR3 sequences, with approximately 7.5% found just once. Sequenced here: CD8+ T cells sorted from PBMCs, sampled on the day of the yellow fever booster vaccination. Receptors were obtained from a man aged 25-40 years who received the YFV17D yellow fever vaccine.

The V call is TRBV15, the J call TRBJ2-7, with D possibly being TRBD1 or TRBD2 (5 bases each). The germline V gene has CDR1 LNHNV and CDR2 YYDKDF (reference sequence). The CDR3 is 15 residues long. Between the trimmed V and J ends, which lost 0 bases and 1 base, there was a span of 10 bases. Written as DNA, the CDR3 is TGTGCCACCAGCAGAGATCGGGGCCGTTCCTACGAGCAGTACTTC. Translating it yields CATSRDRGRSYEQYF.

CDR3 loop: CSVLGLDTEAFF. CDR3 coding DNA: TGCAGCGTCCTCGGCCTGGACACTGAAGCTTTCTTT. The genes are TRBV29-1 and TRBJ1-1; no reliable D call. Germline CDR1 reads SQVTM; CDR2 reads ANQGSEA. This CDR3 spans 12 amino acids. The V gene lost 6 bases and the J gene lost 3 bases, with 11 bases spanning the gap.